These T cell receptor beta chains were read from a single sample in a study of blood T cell repertoires in COVID-19. TCRdb's table, derived via immunoSEQ multiplex PCR, lists solely in-frame clones and lacks some. The profile covers about 160,000 clones, with 85% to 90% appearing a single time and roughly 12% taken by the ten largest. The sample consisted of peripheral blood. Receptors were obtained from a man aged 18 to 30 with COVID-19, enrolled during active disease. The CDR3 runs from the conserved cysteine through the conserved F or W. D genes are given only for firm matches. Clone size is not always given. Where it is, it says once, few, many or a class for expanded clones.

d_gene,j_gene,len,abundance,v_gene,CDR3nt,CDR3aa
.,TRBJ1-1,14,.,TRBV30,TGTGCCTGGAGGTTTAAGGGAGTGAACACTGAAGCTTTCTTT,CAWRFKGVNTEAFF
TRBD2,TRBJ2-3,15,.,TRBV14,TGTGCCAGCAGCCAGCTGACTAGCGGGATTGATACGCAGTATTTT,CASSQLTSGIDTQYF
.,TRBJ1-1,15,.,TRBV4-1,TGCGCCAGCAGCCAAGAGAGAGATATGAACACTGAAGCTTTCTTT,CASSQERDMNTEAFF
.,TRBJ2-3,16,.,TRBV9,TGTGCCAGCAGCGTAGCTGGGGCAGGTAGCACAGATACGCAGTATTTT,CASSVAGAGSTDTQYF
.,TRBJ1-1,12,.,TRBV28,TGTGCCAGCTCTACGGACGGGAATGTGGCTTTCTTT,CASSTDGNVAFF
.,TRBJ2-7,15,.,TRBV3-1/TRBV3-2,TGTGCCAGCAGCTCAGGGTGGACGGGCTCCTACGAGCAGTACTTC,CASSSGWTGSYEQYF
.,TRBJ1-1,16,.,TRBV7-9,TGTGCCAGCAGCTCACAATGGGCCCAGGGGTCGTCTGAAGCTTTCTTT,CASSSQWAQGSSEAFF
.,TRBJ2-7,14,.,TRBV27,TGTGCCAGCAGTTCGACAGGTGCTACCTACGAGCAGTACTTC,CASSSTGATYEQYF
TRBD1,TRBJ1-6,14,.,TRBV18,TGTGCCAGCTCTCTGGACAGGGGGAATTCACCCCTCCACTTT,CASSLDRGNSPLHF
.,TRBJ1-6,15,once,TRBV10-3,TGTGCCATCAGTGGGGGCGGGACGGGCAACTCACCCCTCCACTTT,CAISGGGTGNSPLHF
TRBD1,TRBJ2-6,19,.,TRBV24-1,TGTGCCACCAGTGATTCCGGGACAGGGCCAGTCTCTGGGGCCAACGTCCTGACTTTC,CATSDSGTGPVSGANVLTF
.,TRBJ2-1,15,.,TRBV28,TGTGCCAGCAGCTCCGGACTAAGCTCCTACAATGAGCAGTTCTTC,CASSSGLSSYNEQFF
.,TRBJ1-1,17,.,TRBV5-1,TGCGCCAGCAGCTTGGGAGGCGGAAACTTCATGAACACTGAAGCTTTCTTT,CASSLGGGNFMNTEAFF
.,TRBJ1-4,15,.,TRBV28,TGTGCCAGCAGTTTCCGGACTGCAACTAATGAAAAACTGTTTTTT,CASSFRTATNEKLFF
.,TRBJ2-1,15,.,TRBV28,TGTGCCAGCAGTTTCACCCCAGGGTCCTACAATGAGCAGTTCTTC,CASSFTPGSYNEQFF
TRBD2,TRBJ2-7,15,.,TRBV6-2/TRBV6-3,TGTGCCAGCAGTTACGGGCTAGCGGGAACCTACGAGCAGTACTTC,CASSYGLAGTYEQYF
.,TRBJ2-3,14,.,TRBV5-4,TGTGCCAGCAGCTTGAGACAGAGCACAGATACGCAGTATTTT,CASSLRQSTDTQYF
.,TRBJ2-5,13,.,TRBV24-1,TGTGCCACCAGTACAGGTTACCAAGAGACCCAGTACTTC,CATSTGYQETQYF
.,TRBJ2-2,13,.,TRBV27,TGTGCCAGCAGTCCCGCCGGAGCCGGGGAGCTGTTTTTT,CASSPAGAGELFF
TRBD2,TRBJ2-1,15,once,TRBV27,TGTGCCAGCAGCCACCGGGACTATCCCTACAATGAGCAGTTCTTC,CASSHRDYPYNEQFF
.,TRBJ2-1,15,.,TRBV4-3,TGCGCCAGCAGCCAAGTCCGCAGCTCCTACAATGAGCAGTTCTTC,CASSQVRSSYNEQFF
TRBD2,TRBJ2-1,15,.,TRBV19,TGTGCCAGTAAGGCGGGAGGCAGTATATACAATGAGCAGTTCTTC,CASKAGGSIYNEQFF
.,TRBJ2-3,14,.,TRBV14,TGTGCCAGCAGCCAAGTAGCTACCGCGGATACGCAGTATTTT,CASSQVATADTQYF
.,TRBJ2-5,13,.,TRBV28,TGTGCCAGTAGGAGGTGGGGGGAGGAGACCCAGTACTTC,CASRRWGEETQYF
.,TRBJ2-5,13,.,TRBV7-9,TGTGCCAGCAGCTCCAGGGGTCCGGAGACCCAGTACTTC,CASSSRGPETQYF
.,TRBJ1-4,14,.,TRBV15,TGTGCCACCAGCAGAGGGCAGTATAATGAAAAACTGTTTTTT,CATSRGQYNEKLFF
TRBD1,TRBJ1-3,17,.,TRBV4-3,TGCGCCAGCAGCCAAGCTGGACAGGGGGCCCCGTATCAGGCCATATATTTT,CASSQAGQGAPYQAIYF
TRBD1,TRBJ1-1,16,.,TRBV19,TGTGCCAGTAGTATACGGGGGGACAGGAAGAACACTGAAGCTTTCTTT,CASSIRGDRKNTEAFF
TRBD1,TRBJ2-1,17,.,TRBV4-2,TGTGCCAGCAGCGATCAACCCCCGGGACAGGGCGGAAATGAGCAGTTCTTC,CASSDQPPGQGGNEQFF
TRBD2,TRBJ2-1,15,.,TRBV10-3,TGTGCCATCAGTCTACTAGCGGGGACGAACAATGAGCAGTTCTTC,CAISLLAGTNNEQFF
.,TRBJ2-3,14,few,TRBV5-4,TGTGCCAGCAGCTTGGTGGACAATGGGGATACGCAGTATTTT,CASSLVDNGDTQYF
TRBD2,TRBJ2-7,17,.,TRBV5-3,TGTGCCAGAACCTCTAACCTCGGCGGGAGATCATTCTACGAGCAGTACTTC,CARTSNLGGRSFYEQYF
.,TRBJ2-7,11,.,TRBV27,TGTGCCAGCAGTTTCCCCGTCCAGCAGTACTTC,CASSFPVQQYF
.,TRBJ2-5,13,once,TRBV12-5,TGTGCTAGTGGTTCCACAGGATTTGAGACCCAGTACTTC,CASGSTGFETQYF
.,TRBJ1-3,14,.,TRBV29-1,TGCAGCGTTGTGGATGGGAGCTCTGGAAACACCATATATTTT,CSVVDGSSGNTIYF
.,TRBJ1-1,15,.,TRBV7-9,TGTGCCAGCAGCTTCGGAGACGAGCCCAACACTGAAGCTTTCTTT,CASSFGDEPNTEAFF
.,TRBJ2-7,11,.,TRBV2,TGTGCCAGCAGTGGGCCCTACGAGCAGTACTTC,CASSGPYEQYF
.,TRBJ2-3,16,.,TRBV4-1,TGCGCCAGCAGCCATCCTTTCCGGGGAGCAACAGATACGCAGTATTTT,CASSHPFRGATDTQYF
.,TRBJ2-1,13,.,TRBV30,TGTGCCTGGGGTCCGGACAGTCACCATGAGCAGTTCTTC,CAWGPDSHHEQFF
.,TRBJ2-6,15,.,TRBV9,TGTGCCAGCAGCGCTGAGGACTCTGGGGCCAACGTCCTGACTTTC,CASSAEDSGANVLTF
.,TRBJ2-7,14,.,TRBV7-8,TGTGCCAGCAGCTTAAGGGGACTGTCCTCCGAGCAGTACTTC,CASSLRGLSSEQYF
.,TRBJ2-5,14,.,TRBV9,TGTGCCAGCAGCGTAGGGGGGGTTGAGGAGACCCAGTACTTC,CASSVGGVEETQYF
TRBD1,TRBJ1-1,15,.,TRBV5-5,TGTGCCAGCAGCTTAAGGGCAGGGGGCTTCACTGAAGCTTTCTTT,CASSLRAGGFTEAFF
TRBD1,TRBJ1-2,13,once,TRBV18,TGTGCCAGCTCAGACAGGGCTCTCTATGGCTACACCTTC,CASSDRALYGYTF
.,TRBJ1-2,17,.,TRBV5-1,TGCGCCAGCAGCTTCACCCCCCCGACACTGTATCACTATGGCTACACCTTC,CASSFTPPTLYHYGYTF
TRBD2,TRBJ2-3,18,.,TRBV6-2/TRBV6-3,TGTGCCAGCAGTTACTCGATATTAGCGGGAGCTGAAACAGATACGCAGTATTTT,CASSYSILAGAETDTQYF
.,TRBJ2-1,14,.,TRBV9,TGTGCCAGCAGCGTAGCCCATCCCAGCGATGAGCAGTTCTTC,CASSVAHPSDEQFF
.,TRBJ1-1,13,.,TRBV11-3,TGTGCCAGCAGCTTATTTGAGGACACTGAAGCTTTCTTT,CASSLFEDTEAFF